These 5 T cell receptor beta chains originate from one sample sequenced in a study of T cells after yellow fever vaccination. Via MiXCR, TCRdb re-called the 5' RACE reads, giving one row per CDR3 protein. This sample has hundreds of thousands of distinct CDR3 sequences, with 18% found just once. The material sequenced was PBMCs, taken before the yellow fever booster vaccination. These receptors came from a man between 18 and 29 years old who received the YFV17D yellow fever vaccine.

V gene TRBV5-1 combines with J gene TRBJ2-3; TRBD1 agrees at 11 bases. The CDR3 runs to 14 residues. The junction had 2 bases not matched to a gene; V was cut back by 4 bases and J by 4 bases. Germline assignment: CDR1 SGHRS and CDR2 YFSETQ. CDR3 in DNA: TGCGCCAGCAGCGGACAGGGGGCAGCAGATACGCAGTATTTT. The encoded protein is CASSGQGAADTQYF.

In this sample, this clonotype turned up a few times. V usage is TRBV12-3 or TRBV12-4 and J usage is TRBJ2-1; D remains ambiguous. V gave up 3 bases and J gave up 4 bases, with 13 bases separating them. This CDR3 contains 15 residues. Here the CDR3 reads CASSFSDRPYNEQFF. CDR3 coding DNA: TGTGCCAGCAGTTTCTCAGATAGACCGTACAATGAGCAGTTCTTC.

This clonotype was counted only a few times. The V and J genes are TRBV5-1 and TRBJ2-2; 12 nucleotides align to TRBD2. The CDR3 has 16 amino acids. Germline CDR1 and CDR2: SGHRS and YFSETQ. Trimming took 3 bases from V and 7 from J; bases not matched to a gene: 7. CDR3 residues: CASSSSSGGANGELFF. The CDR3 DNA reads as TGCGCCAGCAGCTCGTCTAGCGGGGGGGCAAACGGGGAGCTGTTTTTT.

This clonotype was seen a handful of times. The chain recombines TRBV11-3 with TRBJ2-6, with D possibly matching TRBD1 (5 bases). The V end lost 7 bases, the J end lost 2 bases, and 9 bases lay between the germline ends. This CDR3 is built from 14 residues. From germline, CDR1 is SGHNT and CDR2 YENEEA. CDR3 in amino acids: CASTAGTGANVLTF. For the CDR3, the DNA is TGTGCCAGCACCGCAGGGACTGGGGCCAACGTCCTGACTTTC.

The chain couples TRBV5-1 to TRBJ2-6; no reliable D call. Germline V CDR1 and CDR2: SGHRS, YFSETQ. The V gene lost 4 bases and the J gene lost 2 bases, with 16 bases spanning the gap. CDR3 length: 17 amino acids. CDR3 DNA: TGCGCCAGCAGCCCGGCGAGTAGGAGTACTGGGGCCAACGTCCTGACTTTC. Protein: CASSPASRSTGANVLTF. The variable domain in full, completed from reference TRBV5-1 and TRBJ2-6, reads KAGVTQTPRYLIKTRGQQVTLSCSPISGHRSVSWYQQTPGQGLQFLFEYFSETQRNKGNFPGRFSGRQFSNSRSEMNVSTLELGDSALYLCASSPASRSTGANVLTFGAGSRLTVL.